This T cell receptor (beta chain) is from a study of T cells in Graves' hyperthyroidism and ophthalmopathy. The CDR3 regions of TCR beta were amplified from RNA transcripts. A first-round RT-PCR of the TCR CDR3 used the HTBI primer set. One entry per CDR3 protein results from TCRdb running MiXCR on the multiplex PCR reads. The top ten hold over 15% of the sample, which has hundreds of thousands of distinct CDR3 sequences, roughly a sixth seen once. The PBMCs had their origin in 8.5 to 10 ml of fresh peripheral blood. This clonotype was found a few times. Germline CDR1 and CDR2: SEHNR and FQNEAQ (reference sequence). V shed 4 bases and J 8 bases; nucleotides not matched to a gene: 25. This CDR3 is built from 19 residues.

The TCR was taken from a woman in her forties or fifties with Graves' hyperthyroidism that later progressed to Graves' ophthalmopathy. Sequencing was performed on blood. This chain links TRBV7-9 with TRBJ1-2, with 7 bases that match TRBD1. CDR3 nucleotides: TGTGCCAGCAGCTCCTCCACAACCCTGGAGACAGGGATTTTACGGGGCTACACCTTC. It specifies CASSSSTTLETGILRGYTF.